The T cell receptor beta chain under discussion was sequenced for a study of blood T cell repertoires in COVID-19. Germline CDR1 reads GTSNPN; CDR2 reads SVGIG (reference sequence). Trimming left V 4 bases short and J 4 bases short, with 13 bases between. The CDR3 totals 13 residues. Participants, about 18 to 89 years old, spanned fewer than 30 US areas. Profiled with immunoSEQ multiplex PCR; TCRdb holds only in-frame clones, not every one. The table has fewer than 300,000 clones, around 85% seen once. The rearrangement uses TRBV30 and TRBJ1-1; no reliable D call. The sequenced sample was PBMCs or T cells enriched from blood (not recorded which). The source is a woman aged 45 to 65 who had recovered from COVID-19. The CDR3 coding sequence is TGTGCCTGGACTCAAATTTCGGGCACTGAAGCTTTCTTT. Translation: CAWTQISGTEAFF.